Shown below are 9 T cell receptor beta chains from a single sample sequenced in a study of T-cell memory formation after mild COVID-19. MiXCR, run by TCRdb on the 5' RACE reads, gives a single entry per CDR3 protein. Here the sample spans 450,000 or so distinct CDR3 sequences, around 18% being singletons. Sequencing was done on a sample of PBMCs or a T cell subset sorted from them (not recorded which). The receptors originated from an adult woman who had mild COVID-19 (a few samples of this study predate the infection). Cell type and time point are not known.

In this sample, this clonotype turned up a few times. This chain links TRBV3-1 with TRBJ2-2; the D is unclear. The CDR3 totals 13 residues. Germline V gene data show CDR1 as LGHDT and CDR2 as YNNKEL (reference sequence). Between the trimmed V and J ends, which lost 1 base and 5 bases, there was a span of 5 bases. The CDR3 region is CASSQGRTGELFF. As DNA, the CDR3 is TGTGCCAGCAGCCAAGGGCGGACCGGGGAGCTGTTTTTT.

This clonotype was observed a handful of times. V gene TRBV7-9 combines with J gene TRBJ2-7, with D perhaps TRBD2 (6 bases). Per the germline V gene, CDR1 is SEHNR and CDR2 is FQNEAQ (reference sequence). This CDR3 has 13 amino acids. V lost 1 base to trimming and J lost 6 bases, with 10 bases between them. The CDR3 nucleotides are TGTGCCAGCAGCTTAGTCGCGGAGGGCGAGCAGTACTTC. It yields the protein CASSLVAEGEQYF.

Only a few counts were recorded for this clonotype. The gene calls are TRBV6-1 and TRBJ1-5; weak D call: TRBD1 (5 bases). The CDR3 is made up of 15 amino acids. CDR1 and CDR2 from the germline V gene are MNHNS and SASEGT. V was pared by 5 bases and J by 0 bases, with 11 bases between. CDR3 DNA: TGTGCCAGCAGTAATGGACACTATAGCAATCAGCCCCAGCATTTT. Protein sequence: CASSNGHYSNQPQHF.

The chain recombines TRBV20-1 with TRBJ2-3; no clear D. The germline V gene encodes CDR1 DFQATT and CDR2 SNEGSKA (reference sequence). V lost 0 bases, J lost 2 bases, and 15 bases lay in between. CDR3 length equals 16 residues. CDR3 nucleotides: TGCAGTGCTAGAGATCCGACTGCAATCCCCACAGATACGCAGTATTTT. As protein: CSARDPTAIPTDTQYF.

The sample holds one count of this clonotype. The chain couples TRBV7-9 to TRBJ1-1; weak D call: TRBD1 (5 bases). The V end lost 6 bases, the J end lost 6 bases, and 14 bases lay between the germline ends. This CDR3 comprises 13 residues. Germline CDR1 reads SEHNR; CDR2 reads FQNEAQ (reference sequence). DNA for the CDR3: TGTGCCAGCAGTTGGGGGGGAGGGGCTGAAGCTTTCTTT. Translated, it gives CASSWGGGAEAFF. Full variable domain (remainder filled in from reference TRBV7-9 and TRBJ1-1): DTGVSQNPRHKITKRGQNVTFRCDPISEHNRLYWYRQTLGQGPEFLTYFQNEAQLEKSRLLSDRFSAERPKGSFSTLEIQRTEQGDSAMYLCASSWGGGAEAFFGQGTRLTVV.

This chain joins TRBV7-9 and TRBJ2-1; D unresolved. The germline gives CDR1 SEHNR, CDR2 FQNEAQ (reference sequence). This CDR3 has 13 amino acids. V was shortened by 7 bases and J by 2 bases, with 9 bases between the two germline ends. CDR3 loop: CASNLPAYNEQFF. Written as DNA, the CDR3 is TGTGCCAGCAACTTGCCCGCCTACAATGAGCAGTTCTTC.

This clonotype was seen repeatedly, ten times or more. The CDR3 protein is CASSPSGNEQFF. The CDR3 DNA reads TGTGCCAGCAGTCCAAGCGGGAATGAGCAGTTCTTC. V is TRBV6-2 or TRBV6-3 and J is TRBJ2-1, with a tentative D call TRBD2 (6 bases). CDR1 and CDR2 from the germline V gene are MNHEY and SVGEGT. This CDR3 region has 12 residues. The ends were cut back, 5 bases at V and 7 bases at J, with 9 bases in the middle.

In this sample, this clonotype turned up a few times. The CDR3 DNA sequence: TGCGCCAGCAGCTTGAACAGGGGGGAGACCCAGTACTTC. Residues: CASSLNRGETQYF. The gene calls are TRBV5-1 and TRBJ2-5, with TRBD1 identical over 8 bases. CDR1 SGHRS and CDR2 YFSETQ come from the germline V gene. There are 13 residues in the CDR3. V gave up 1 base and J gave up 5 bases; unmatched junction bases: 1.

CDR3 protein: CASRRSLAGPDTQYF. The CDR3 bases are TGTGCCAGCAGAAGGTCACTAGCGGGCCCAGATACGCAGTATTTT. The rearrangement uses TRBV12-3 or TRBV12-4 and TRBJ2-3, with 9 bases aligning to TRBD2. The V and J ends lost 6 bases and 4 bases, in that order; junction bases with no gene match: 8. This CDR3 has 15 residues.